The T cell receptor (beta chain) under discussion was sequenced for a study of T cell repertoires in aging, cancer and after chemotherapy. Turning to the study itself: Six age groups, ranging from 30 or younger to 70 or older, included the donors. The full dataset contained roughly 9 million TCR reads.

A mixed TRB-A/B primer pool amplified rearranged TRB by multiplex touch-down PCR. TCRdb called the multiplex PCR reads again in MiXCR, with one record for every CDR3 protein. The top ten hold less than 4.5% of the sample, which has almost 8,500 distinct CDR3 sequences, about a third seen once. Broader study findings: Untreated cancer patients had significantly lower blood TCR diversity than age-matched healthy donors.

Remarks on this clonotype: The antigen remains unidentified.

V shed 3 bases and J shed 6 bases, with 19 bases lying between them. From germline, CDR1 is SGHDT and CDR2 YYEEEE. The CDR3 consists of 16 residues. The template was genomic DNA from peripheral blood, not RNA. The sample comprised blood. This sequence joins TRBV5-6 and TRBJ2-1; D possibly corresponds to TRBD2 (6 bases). The clonotype comes from a human donor in good health. DNA for the CDR3: TGTGCCAGCAGCTCCTACGGGGTCCGGGAGATCAATGAGCAGTTCTTC. Its translation: CASSSYGVREINEQFF.